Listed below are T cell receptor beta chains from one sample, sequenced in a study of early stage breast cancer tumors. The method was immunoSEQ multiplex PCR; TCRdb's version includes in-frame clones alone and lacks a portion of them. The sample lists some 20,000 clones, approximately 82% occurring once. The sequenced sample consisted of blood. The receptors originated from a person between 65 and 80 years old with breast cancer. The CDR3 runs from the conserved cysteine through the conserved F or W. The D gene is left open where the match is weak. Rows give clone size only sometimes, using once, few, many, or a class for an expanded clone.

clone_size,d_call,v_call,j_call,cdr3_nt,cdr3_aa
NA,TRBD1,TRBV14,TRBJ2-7,TGTGCCAGCAGCCAAGAGAGTTGGCGGGACAGGTTATCCTACGAGCAGTACTTC,CASSQESWRDRLSYEQYF
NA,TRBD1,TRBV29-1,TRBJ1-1,TGCAGCGTTGGCGACAGGGTAAACACTGAAGCTTTCTTT,CSVGDRVNTEAFF
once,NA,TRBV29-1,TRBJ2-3,TGCAGCGTTTCTCTCTGGCGGGCGCAAACAGATACGCAGTATTTT,CSVSLWRAQTDTQYF
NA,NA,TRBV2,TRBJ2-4,TGTGCCAGCGGAGAGACAGGAGCCAACAAAAACATTCAGTACTTC,CASGETGANKNIQYF
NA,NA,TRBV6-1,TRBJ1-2,TGTGCCAGCAGGGAAGCGGGGGCTGGTGGCTACACCTTC,CASREAGAGGYTF
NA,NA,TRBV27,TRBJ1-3,TGTGCCAGCAGTAGAGTAAACACCATATATTTT,CASSRVNTIYF
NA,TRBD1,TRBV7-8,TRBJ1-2,TGTGCCAGCAGCTTAGACAGGGGCCGAGATGGCTACACCTTC,CASSLDRGRDGYTF
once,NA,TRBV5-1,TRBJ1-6,TGCGCCAGCAGCCCAGGACAGCCCAGCTCCTATAATTCACCCCTCCACTTT,CASSPGQPSSYNSPLHF
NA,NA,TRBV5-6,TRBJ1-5,TGTGCCAGCAGCTTGAGAGGGATGAGCAATCAGCCCCAGCATTTT,CASSLRGMSNQPQHF
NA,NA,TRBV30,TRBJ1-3,TGTGCCTGGAGTGTATGGGGCGACCCGAAAGACACCATATATTTT,CAWSVWGDPKDTIYF
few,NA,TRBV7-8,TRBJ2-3,TGTGCCAGCAGCCCCCGTTCAGGACAGAGCACAGATACGCAGTATTTT,CASSPRSGQSTDTQYF
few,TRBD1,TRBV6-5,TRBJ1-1,TGTGCCAGCAGTTCAGGACAGGGAGTGAACACTGAAGCTTTCTTT,CASSSGQGVNTEAFF
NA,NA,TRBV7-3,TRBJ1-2,TGTGCCAGCAGCTCTAAAGCCTATGGCTACACCTTC,CASSSKAYGYTF
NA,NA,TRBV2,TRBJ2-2,TGTGCCAGCAGTGGGCTCCAGGGTTCGGGGGAGCTGTTTTTT,CASSGLQGSGELFF
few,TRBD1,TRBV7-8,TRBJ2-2,TGTGCCAGCAGCTCCGGGACAGACACCGGGGAGCTGTTTTTT,CASSSGTDTGELFF
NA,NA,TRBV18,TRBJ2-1,TGTGCCAGCTCGACCAGGGGAGATGAGCAGTTCTTC,CASSTRGDEQFF
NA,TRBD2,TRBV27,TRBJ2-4,TGTGCCAGCAGTTTATGGGAGGGGTCCAAAAACATTCAGTACTTC,CASSLWEGSKNIQYF
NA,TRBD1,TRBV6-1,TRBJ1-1,TGTGCCAGCTCCGGGACAGCCCCACCTGAAGCTTTCTTT,CASSGTAPPEAFF
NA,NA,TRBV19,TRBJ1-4,TGTGCCAGTAGTTATCCGGCAGGAGGGAATGAAAAACTGTTTTTT,CASSYPAGGNEKLFF
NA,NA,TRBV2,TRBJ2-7,TGTGCCAGCAGTGTGGCAGAAAGCTCCTACGAGCAGTACTTC,CASSVAESSYEQYF
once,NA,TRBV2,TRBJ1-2,TGTGCCAGCAGCGCCGGGGGGGGGAACTATGGCTACACCTTC,CASSAGGGNYGYTF
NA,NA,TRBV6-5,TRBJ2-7,TGTGCCAGCAGCGCCGGACTCACCTACGAGCAGTACTTC,CASSAGLTYEQYF
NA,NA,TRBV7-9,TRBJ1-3,TGTGCCAGCAGCTTAGGACAGTTTTCTGGAAACACCATATATTTT,CASSLGQFSGNTIYF
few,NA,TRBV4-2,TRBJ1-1,TGTGCCAGCAGCCAAGATCCAGGGAACCCTGAAGCTTTCTTT,CASSQDPGNPEAFF
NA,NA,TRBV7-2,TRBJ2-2,TGTGCCAGCAGCTTAGTACACGACACCGGGGAGCTGTTTTTT,CASSLVHDTGELFF
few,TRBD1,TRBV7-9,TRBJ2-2,TGTGCCAGCAGCTCTCCGGGACAGGTTGCCGGGGAGCTGTTTTTT,CASSSPGQVAGELFF
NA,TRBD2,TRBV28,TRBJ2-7,TGTGCCAGCACCCGGGGAGGGTGGGGGTACGAGCAGTACTTC,CASTRGGWGYEQYF
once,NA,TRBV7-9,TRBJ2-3,TGTGCCAGCAGCTTTGGTGACACTAGCACAGATACGCAGTATTTT,CASSFGDTSTDTQYF
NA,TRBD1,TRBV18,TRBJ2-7,TGTGCCAGCTCACCAGCGCAGGGGGCCTACGAGCAGTACTTC,CASSPAQGAYEQYF
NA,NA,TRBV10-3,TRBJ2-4,TGTGCCATCAGTGACCCAGGACTAGCCAAAAACATTCAGTACTTC,CAISDPGLAKNIQYF
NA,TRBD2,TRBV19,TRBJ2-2,TGTGCCAGTAGTGGACTAGCGGGGGGGCTGGGTACCGGGGAGCTGTTTTTT,CASSGLAGGLGTGELFF
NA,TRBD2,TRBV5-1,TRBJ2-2,TGCGCCAGCAGCTTGGGGGTAGCGGGCACCGGGGAGCTGTTTTTT,CASSLGVAGTGELFF
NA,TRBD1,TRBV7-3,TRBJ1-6,TGTGCCAGCAGCCTTTCCCAGGGGACAGGGACACCCCTCCACTTT,CASSLSQGTGTPLHF
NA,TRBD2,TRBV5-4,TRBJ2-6,TGTGCCAGCAGCTTGGCGGCTAGCGGATCTGGGGCCAACGTCCTGACTTTC,CASSLAASGSGANVLTF
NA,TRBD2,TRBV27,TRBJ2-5,TGTGCCAGCAGTTTCGGGTCGACTAGCGGGGGGGCCTGGGAGACCCAGTACTTC,CASSFGSTSGGAWETQYF
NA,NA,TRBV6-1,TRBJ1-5,TGTGCCAGCAGTGGGGGCGTACGGGCGGTCAGCCAGCCCCAGCATTTT,CASSGGVRAVSQPQHF
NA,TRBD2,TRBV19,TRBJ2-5,TGTGCCAGTAGTAGCCCCGGGGGGGCCCAAGAGACCCAGTACTTC,CASSSPGGAQETQYF
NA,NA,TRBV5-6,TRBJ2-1,TGTGCCAGCACCCTAGAGAGTAGCGGATACAATGAGCAGTTCTTC,CASTLESSGYNEQFF
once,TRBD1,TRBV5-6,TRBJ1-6,TGTGCCAGCAGCTACCGGACAGGGGCGTATTCACCCCTCCACTTT,CASSYRTGAYSPLHF